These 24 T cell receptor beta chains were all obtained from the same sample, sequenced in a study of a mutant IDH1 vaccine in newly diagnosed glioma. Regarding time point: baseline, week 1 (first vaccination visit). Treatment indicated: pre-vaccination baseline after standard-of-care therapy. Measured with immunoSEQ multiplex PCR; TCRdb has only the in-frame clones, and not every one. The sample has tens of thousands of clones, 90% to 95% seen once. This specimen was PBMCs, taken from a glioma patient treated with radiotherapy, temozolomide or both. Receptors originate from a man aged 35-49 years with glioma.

The chain's CDR3 is CASRDPGGVEKLFF. For the CDR3, the DNA is TGTGCCAGCCGTGATCCAGGGGGGGTTGAAAAACTGTTTTTT. V is TRBV19 and J is TRBJ1-4; 7 nucleotides align to TRBD1. The CDR3 consists of 14 residues. With V trimmed by 9 bases and J by 7 bases, 11 bases remained unmatched. Germline CDR1 is LNHDA and CDR2 is SQIVND (reference sequence).

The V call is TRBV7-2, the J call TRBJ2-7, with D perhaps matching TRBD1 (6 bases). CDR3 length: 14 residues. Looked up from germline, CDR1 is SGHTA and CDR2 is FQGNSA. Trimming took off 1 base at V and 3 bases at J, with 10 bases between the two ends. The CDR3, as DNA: TGTGCCAGCAGCTTAGTAGGGGACAACTACGAGCAGTACTTC. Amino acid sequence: CASSLVGDNYEQYF.

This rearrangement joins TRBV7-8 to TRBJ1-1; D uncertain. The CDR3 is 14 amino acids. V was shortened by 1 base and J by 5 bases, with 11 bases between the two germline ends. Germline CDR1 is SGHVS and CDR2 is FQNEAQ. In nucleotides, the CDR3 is TGTGCCAGCAGCTTAGGTGATATAGGGACTGAAGCTTTCTTT. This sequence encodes CASSLGDIGTEAFF.

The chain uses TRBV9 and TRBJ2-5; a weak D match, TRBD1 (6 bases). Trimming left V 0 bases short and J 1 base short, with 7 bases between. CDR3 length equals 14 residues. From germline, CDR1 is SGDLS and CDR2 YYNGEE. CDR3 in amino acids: CASSVGDTQETQYF. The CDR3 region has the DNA TGTGCCAGCAGCGTAGGGGACACCCAAGAGACCCAGTACTTC.

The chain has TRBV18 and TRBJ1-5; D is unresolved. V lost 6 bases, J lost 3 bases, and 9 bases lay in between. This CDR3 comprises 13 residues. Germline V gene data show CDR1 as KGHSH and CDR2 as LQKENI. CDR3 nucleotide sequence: TGTGCCAGCTCCAAGGAGAACAATCAGCCCCAGCATTTT. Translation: CASSKENNQPQHF.

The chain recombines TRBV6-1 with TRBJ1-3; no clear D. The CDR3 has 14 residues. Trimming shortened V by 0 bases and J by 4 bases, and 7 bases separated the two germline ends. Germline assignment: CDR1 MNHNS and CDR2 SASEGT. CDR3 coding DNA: TGTGCCAGCAGTGAAGCGTCCAGCGGAAACACCATATATTTT. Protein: CASSEASSGNTIYF.

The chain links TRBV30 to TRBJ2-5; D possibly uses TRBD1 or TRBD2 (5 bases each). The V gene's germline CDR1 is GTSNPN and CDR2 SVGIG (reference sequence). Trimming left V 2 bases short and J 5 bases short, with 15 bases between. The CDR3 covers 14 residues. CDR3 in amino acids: CAWSSPRGAETQYF. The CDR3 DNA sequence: TGTGCCTGGAGTAGCCCTAGAGGGGCCGAGACCCAGTACTTC.

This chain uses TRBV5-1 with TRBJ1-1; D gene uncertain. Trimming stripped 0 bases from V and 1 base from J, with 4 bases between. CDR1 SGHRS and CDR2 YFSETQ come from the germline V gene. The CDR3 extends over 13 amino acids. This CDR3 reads CASSLDRNTEAFF. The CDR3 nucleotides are TGCGCCAGCAGCTTGGACAGGAACACTGAAGCTTTCTTT.

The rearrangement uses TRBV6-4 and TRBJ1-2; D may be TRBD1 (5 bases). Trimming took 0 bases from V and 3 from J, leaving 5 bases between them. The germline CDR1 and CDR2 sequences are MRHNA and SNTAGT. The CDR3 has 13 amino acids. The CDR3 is CASSDSGHYGYTF. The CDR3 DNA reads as TGTGCCAGCAGTGACTCGGGACACTATGGCTACACCTTC.

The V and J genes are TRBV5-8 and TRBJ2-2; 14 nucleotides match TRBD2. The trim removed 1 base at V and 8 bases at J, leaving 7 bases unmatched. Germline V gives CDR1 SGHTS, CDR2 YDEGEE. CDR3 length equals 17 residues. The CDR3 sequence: CASSLSGTSGSSGELFF. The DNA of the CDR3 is TGTGCCAGCAGCTTGTCCGGGACTAGCGGGAGTTCGGGGGAGCTGTTTTTT.

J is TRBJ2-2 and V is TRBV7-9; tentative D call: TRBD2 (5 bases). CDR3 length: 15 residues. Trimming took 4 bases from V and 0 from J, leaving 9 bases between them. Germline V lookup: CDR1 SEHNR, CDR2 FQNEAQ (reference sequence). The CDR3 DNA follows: TGTGCCAGCAGCTCCAGCGGCACGAACACCGGGGAGCTGTTTTTT. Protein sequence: CASSSSGTNTGELFF.

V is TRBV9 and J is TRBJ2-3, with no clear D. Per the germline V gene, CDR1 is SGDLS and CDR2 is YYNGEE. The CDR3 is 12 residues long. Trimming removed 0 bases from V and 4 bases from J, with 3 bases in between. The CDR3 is CASSVGADTQYF. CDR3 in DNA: TGTGCCAGCAGCGTAGGCGCAGATACGCAGTATTTT.

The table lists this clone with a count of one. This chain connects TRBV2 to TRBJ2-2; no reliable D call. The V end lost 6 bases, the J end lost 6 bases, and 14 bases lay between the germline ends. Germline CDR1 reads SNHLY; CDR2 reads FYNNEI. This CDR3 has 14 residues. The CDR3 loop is CASSVRPGSGELFF. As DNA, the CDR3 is TGTGCCAGCAGCGTCCGACCCGGCTCCGGGGAGCTGTTTTTT.

The CDR3 reads CASSLTTGTLYGYTF. CDR3 DNA: TGCGCCAGCAGCCTTACGACAGGAACTCTCTATGGCTACACCTTC. V gene TRBV4-3 combines with J gene TRBJ1-2, with a weak D call TRBD1 (6 bases). This CDR3 is built from 15 residues. The germline gives CDR1 LGHNA, CDR2 YSLEER. V dropped 4 bases and J dropped 4 bases, with 16 bases sitting between them.

CDR3: CASSFSAGTEQFF. In DNA, the CDR3 is TGTGCCAGCAGTTTTTCCGCAGGGACCGAGCAGTTCTTC. The V and J genes are TRBV28 and TRBJ2-1; D possibly matches TRBD1 or TRBD2 (5 bases each). The CDR3 totals 13 residues. Trimming took 3 bases from V and 10 from J, leaving 13 bases between them. Germline V gene lookup returns CDR1 MDHEN and CDR2 SYDVKM.

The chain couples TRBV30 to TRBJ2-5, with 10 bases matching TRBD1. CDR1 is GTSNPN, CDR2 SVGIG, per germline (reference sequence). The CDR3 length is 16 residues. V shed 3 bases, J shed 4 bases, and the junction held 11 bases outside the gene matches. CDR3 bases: TGTGCCTGGAGCAAACAGACAGGGGGCGCGGGAGAGACCCAGTACTTC. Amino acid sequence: CAWSKQTGGAGETQYF. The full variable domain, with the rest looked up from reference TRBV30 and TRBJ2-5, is SQTIHQWPATLVQPVGSPLSLECTVEGTSNPNLYWYRQAAGRGLQLLFYSVGIGQISSEVPQNLSASRPQDRQFILSSKKLLLSDSGFYLCAWSKQTGGAGETQYFGPGTRLLVL.

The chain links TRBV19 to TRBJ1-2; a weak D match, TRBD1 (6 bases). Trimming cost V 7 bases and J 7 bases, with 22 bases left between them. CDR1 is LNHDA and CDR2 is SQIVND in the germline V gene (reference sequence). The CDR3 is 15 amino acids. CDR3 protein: CASTPKGRGRFGYTF. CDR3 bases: TGTGCCAGTACCCCCAAGGGCAGGGGAAGGTTTGGCTACACCTTC.

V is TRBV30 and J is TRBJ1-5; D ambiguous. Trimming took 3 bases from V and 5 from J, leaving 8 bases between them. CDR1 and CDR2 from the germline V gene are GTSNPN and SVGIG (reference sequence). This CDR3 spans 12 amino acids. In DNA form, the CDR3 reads TGTGCCTGGAGCGACACGGATCAGCCCCAGCATTTT. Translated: CAWSDTDQPQHF.

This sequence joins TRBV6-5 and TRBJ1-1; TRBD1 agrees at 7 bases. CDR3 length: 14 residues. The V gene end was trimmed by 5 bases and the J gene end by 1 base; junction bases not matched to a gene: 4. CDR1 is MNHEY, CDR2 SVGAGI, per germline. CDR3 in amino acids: CASSGQVANTEAFF. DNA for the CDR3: TGTGCCAGCAGTGGACAGGTAGCGAACACTGAAGCTTTCTTT.

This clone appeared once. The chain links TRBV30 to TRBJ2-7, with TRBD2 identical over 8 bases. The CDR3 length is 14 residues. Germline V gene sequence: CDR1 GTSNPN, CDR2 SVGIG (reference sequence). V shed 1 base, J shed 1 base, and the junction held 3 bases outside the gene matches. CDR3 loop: CAWSERETSYEQYF. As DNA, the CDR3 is TGTGCCTGGAGTGAGCGGGAGACTTCCTACGAGCAGTACTTC.

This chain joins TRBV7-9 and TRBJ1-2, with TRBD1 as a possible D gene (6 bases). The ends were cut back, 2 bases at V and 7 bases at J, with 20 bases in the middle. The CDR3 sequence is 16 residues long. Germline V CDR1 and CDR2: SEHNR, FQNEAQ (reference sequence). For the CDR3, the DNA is TGTGCCAGCAGCTTATTGGTATCAGGGGCAGGCGGTGGCTACACCTTC. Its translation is CASSLLVSGAGGGYTF.

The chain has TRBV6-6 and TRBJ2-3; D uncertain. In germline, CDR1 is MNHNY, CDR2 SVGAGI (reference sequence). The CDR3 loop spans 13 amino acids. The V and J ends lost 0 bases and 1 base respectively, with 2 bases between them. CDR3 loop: CASSYSGTDTQYF. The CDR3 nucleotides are TGTGCCAGCAGTTACTCGGGCACAGATACGCAGTATTTT.

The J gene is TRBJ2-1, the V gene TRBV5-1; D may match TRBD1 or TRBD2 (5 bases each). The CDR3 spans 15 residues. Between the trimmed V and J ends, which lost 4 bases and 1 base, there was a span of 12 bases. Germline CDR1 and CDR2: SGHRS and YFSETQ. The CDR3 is CASSPGTESYNEQFF. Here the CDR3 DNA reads TGCGCCAGCAGCCCCGGGACGGAATCCTACAATGAGCAGTTCTTC.

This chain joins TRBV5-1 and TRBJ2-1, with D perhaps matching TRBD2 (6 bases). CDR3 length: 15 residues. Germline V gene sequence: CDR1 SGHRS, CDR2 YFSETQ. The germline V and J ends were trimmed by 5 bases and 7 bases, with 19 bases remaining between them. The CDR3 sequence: CASSPGGLAANEQFF. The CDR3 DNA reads TGCGCCAGCAGTCCTGGGGGATTAGCGGCGAATGAGCAGTTCTTC.